A selection of T cell receptor beta chains follows, all from one sample in a study of beta chain features in type 1 diabetes. Data came from immunoSEQ multiplex PCR; TCRdb stores just in-frame clones and leaves some out. The table records around 250,000 clones, 13% to 15% of them present only once. The source material was naive CD4+ T cells from blood. The receptors derive from a woman between 40 and 55 years old in good health. CDR3s leave out the opening cysteine and the closing phenylalanine or tryptophan. Size is omitted from some rows. Given values are once, few, many or a class for expanded clones.

TRBV19,.,TRBJ2-2,ASSIGGGRTGELF
TRBV20-1,.,TRBJ2-4,SANTAGTQY
TRBV5-1,few,TRBJ2-3,ASSSTGTFTDTQY
TRBV5-4,few,TRBJ2-2,ASSLGAGGPNGELF
TRBV25-1,.,TRBJ1-4,ASSEVGTGYEKLF
TRBV29-1,.,TRBJ2-7,SATGDLSSYEQY
TRBV5-1,.,TRBJ1-3,ASSLLQGDTIY
TRBV2,few,TRBJ2-1,AARTGVAYNEQF
TRBV6-5,few,TRBJ1-5,ASSRTGNQPQH
TRBV18,.,TRBJ2-3,ASSPPQPDTDTQY